This is a list of T cell receptor beta chains from one sample in a study of T-cell memory formation after mild COVID-19. TCRdb redid the calling of the 5' RACE reads with MiXCR, one entry per CDR3 protein. The repertoire holds fewer than 350,000 distinct CDR3 sequences, about 13% seen once, with under 25% in the top ten. The specimen was PBMCs or a T cell subset sorted from them (not recorded which). The receptors stem from a man younger than 35 who had mild COVID-19 (a few samples of this study predate the infection). Cell type and time point are not known. CDR3s include the opening cysteine and the closing phenylalanine or tryptophan. Each record gives: D gene, clone size, V gene, J gene, CDR3 protein, CDR3 DNA. A D gene is named only where the DNA matches it firmly. Where a row states a size, it is once, few, many or the class of an expanded clone; other rows omit it.

NA	NA	TRBV9	TRBJ1-2	CASSPDTGFYGYTF	TGTGCCAGCAGCCCCGACACAGGGTTCTATGGCTACACCTTC
TRBD1	NA	TRBV7-9	TRBJ2-2	CASSSSTGTNTGELFF	TGTGCCAGCAGCTCCTCGACAGGGACCAACACCGGGGAGCTGTTTTTT
NA	NA	TRBV4-1	TRBJ2-7	CASSQQTNTAYEQYF	TGCGCCAGCAGCCAGCAGACAAACACGGCCTACGAGCAGTACTTC
TRBD1	NA	TRBV7-9	TRBJ1-2	CASSLQQGPNYGYTF	TGTGCCAGCAGCTTACAACAGGGGCCAAACTATGGCTACACCTTC
TRBD2	few	TRBV5-6	TRBJ2-5	CASSTTSGIETQYF	TGTGCCAGCAGCACCACTAGCGGCATAGAGACCCAGTACTTC
NA	NA	TRBV15	TRBJ1-4	CATRRDKNEKLFF	TGTGCCACCAGACGGGACAAGAATGAAAAACTGTTTTTT
NA	few	TRBV12-3/TRBV12-4	TRBJ1-5	CASSPAAYQPQHF	TGTGCCAGCAGCCCTGCGGCCTATCAGCCCCAGCATTTT
TRBD1	few	TRBV29-1	TRBJ2-7	CSVEVDRQGPGEQYF	TGCAGCGTTGAAGTAGACCGACAGGGCCCGGGCGAGCAGTACTTC
NA	few	TRBV6-1	TRBJ2-4	CASSEITGNIQYF	TGTGCCAGCAGTGAAATAACGGGGAACATTCAGTACTTC
TRBD2	few	TRBV7-2	TRBJ2-5	CASSSGGAWETQYF	TGTGCCAGCAGCTCCGGGGGGGCCTGGGAGACCCAGTACTTC
TRBD1	NA	TRBV7-6	TRBJ2-5	CASSLLDRVRETQYF	TGTGCCAGCAGCCTGCTGGACAGGGTGAGAGAGACCCAGTACTTC
TRBD2	few	TRBV7-2	TRBJ2-3	CASSLAPGGGSDTQYF	TGTGCCAGCAGCTTAGCGCCGGGGGGTGGGTCAGATACGCAGTATTTT
TRBD2	NA	TRBV6-2/TRBV6-3	TRBJ2-1	CASSEAGVAYNEQFF	TGTGCCAGCAGCGAAGCGGGGGTGGCCTACAATGAGCAGTTCTTC
NA	few	TRBV6-2/TRBV6-3	TRBJ2-7	CAGGLTSYEQYF	TGTGCCGGTGGTCTTACCTCCTACGAGCAGTACTTC
NA	NA	TRBV29-1	TRBJ1-1	CSVDDDTEAFF	TGCAGCGTTGATGACGACACTGAAGCTTTCTTT
NA	many	TRBV5-1	TRBJ2-2	CASSLRLPGRTGELFF	TGCGCCAGCAGCCTGAGACTCCCGGGACGGACCGGGGAGCTGTTTTTT
NA	few	TRBV4-1	TRBJ2-1	CASSHDGAVYNEQFF	TGCGCCAGCAGCCACGACGGAGCAGTCTACAATGAGCAGTTCTTC
NA	few	TRBV29-1	TRBJ2-1	CSVEGSAPEQFF	TGCAGCGTTGAGGGTAGTGCACCTGAGCAGTTCTTC
NA	NA	TRBV4-1	TRBJ2-5	CASSQLDRQETQYF	TGCGCCAGCAGCCAATTGGACAGACAAGAGACCCAGTACTTC
TRBD1	many	TRBV12-3/TRBV12-4	TRBJ1-2	CASSPETGGVYGYTF	TGTGCCAGCAGTCCCGAGACAGGGGGCGTCTATGGCTACACCTTC
TRBD1	NA	TRBV5-1	TRBJ2-3	CASSLTDRGRGTQYF	TGCGCCAGCAGCTTGACGGACAGGGGTCGAGGTACGCAGTATTTT
NA	NA	TRBV7-2	TRBJ2-5	CASSLDRGGSETQYF	TGTGCCAGCAGCTTAGATAGGGGCGGATCGGAGACCCAGTACTTC
NA	NA	TRBV5-8	TRBJ1-3	CASSPRGFIDPGNTIYF	TGTGCCAGCAGCCCAAGGGGGTTTATTGACCCTGGAAACACCATATATTTT
TRBD1	few	TRBV20-1	TRBJ1-6	CARPGQGSGTLHF	TGCGCCCGCCCGGGACAGGGGTCGGGAACCCTCCACTTT
TRBD1	NA	TRBV29-1	TRBJ1-2	CSVESGTARGPTTYGYTF	TGCAGCGTTGAAAGTGGGACAGCGAGAGGTCCGACTACCTATGGCTACACCTTC
NA	NA	TRBV7-2	TRBJ2-5	CASAARTTQYF	TGTGCCAGCGCCGCTAGGACTACCCAGTACTTC
TRBD1	few	TRBV6-5	TRBJ1-6	CASSSRTGGSPLHF	TGTGCCAGCAGTTCGCGGACAGGGGGCTCACCCCTCCACTTT
NA	NA	TRBV7-9	TRBJ1-2	CASSPGFDGYTF	TGTGCCAGCAGCCCAGGGTTTGATGGCTACACCTTC
NA	few	TRBV2	TRBJ2-2	CASSVGLLAPGELFF	TGTGCCAGCAGTGTGGGGCTACTGGCCCCTGGGGAGCTGTTTTTT
NA	NA	TRBV11-3	TRBJ2-7	CASSLGSARTYEQYF	TGTGCCAGCAGCTTAGGTAGCGCACGTACCTACGAGCAGTACTTC